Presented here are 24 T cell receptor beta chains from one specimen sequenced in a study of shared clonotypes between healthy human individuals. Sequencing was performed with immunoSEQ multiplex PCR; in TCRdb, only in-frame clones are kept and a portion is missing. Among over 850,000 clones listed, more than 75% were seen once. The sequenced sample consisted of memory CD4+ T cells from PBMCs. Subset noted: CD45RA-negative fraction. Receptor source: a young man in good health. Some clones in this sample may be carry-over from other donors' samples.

The CDR3 nucleotides are TGTGCCAGCAGCCCTAGCCCCGGGAGTCAGTACGAGCAGTACTTC. Its protein product is CASSPSPGSQYEQYF. The rearrangement uses TRBV7-2 and TRBJ2-7; D may be TRBD2 (6 bases). V dropped 5 bases and J dropped 4 bases, with 18 bases sitting between them. Looked up from germline, CDR1 is SGHTA and CDR2 is FQGNSA. This CDR3 is 15 amino acids long.

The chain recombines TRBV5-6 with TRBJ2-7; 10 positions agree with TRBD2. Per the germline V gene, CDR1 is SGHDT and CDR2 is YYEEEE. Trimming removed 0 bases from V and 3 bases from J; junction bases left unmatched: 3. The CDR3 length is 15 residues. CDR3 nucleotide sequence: TGTGCCAGCAGCTTGGGTTGGACTAGCGGCTACGAGCAGTACTTC. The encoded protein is CASSLGWTSGYEQYF. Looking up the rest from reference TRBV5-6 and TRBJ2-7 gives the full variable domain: DAGVTQSPTHLIKTRGQQVTLRCSPKSGHDTVSWYQQALGQGPQFIFQYYEEEERQRGNFPDRFSGHQFPNYSSELNVNALLLGDSALYLCASSLGWTSGYEQYFGPGTRLTVT.

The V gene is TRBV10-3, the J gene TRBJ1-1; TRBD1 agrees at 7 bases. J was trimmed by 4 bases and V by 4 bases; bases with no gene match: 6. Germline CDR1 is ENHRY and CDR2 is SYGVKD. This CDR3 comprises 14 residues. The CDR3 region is CAISGQGGTTEAFF. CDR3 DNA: TGTGCCATCAGTGGACAGGGTGGGACCACTGAAGCTTTCTTT.

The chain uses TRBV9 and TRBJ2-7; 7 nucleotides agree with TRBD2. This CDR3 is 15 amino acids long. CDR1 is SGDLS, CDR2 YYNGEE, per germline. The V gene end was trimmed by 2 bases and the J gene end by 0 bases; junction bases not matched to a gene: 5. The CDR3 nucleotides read TGTGCCAGCAGCGTGGATGGCGGGAGCTCCTACGAGCAGTACTTC. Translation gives CASSVDGGSSYEQYF.

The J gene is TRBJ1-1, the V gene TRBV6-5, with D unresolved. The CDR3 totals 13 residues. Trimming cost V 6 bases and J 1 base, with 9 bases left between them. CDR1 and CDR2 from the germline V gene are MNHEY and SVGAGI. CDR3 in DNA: TGTGCCAGCAGGATACGACAGAACACTGAAGCTTTCTTT. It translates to CASRIRQNTEAFF.

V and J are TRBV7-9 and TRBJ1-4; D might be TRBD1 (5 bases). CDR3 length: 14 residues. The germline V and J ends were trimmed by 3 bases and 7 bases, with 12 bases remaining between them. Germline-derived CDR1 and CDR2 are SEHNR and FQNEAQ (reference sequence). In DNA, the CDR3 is TGTGCCAGCAGCTTTCGCGCAGGGACTGAAAAACTGTTTTTT. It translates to CASSFRAGTEKLFF.

This chain's CDR3 is CASSVDGVAYGYTF. For the CDR3, the DNA is TGTGCCAGCAGCGTAGATGGGGTTGCCTATGGCTACACCTTC. The chain uses TRBV9 and TRBJ1-2; D is ambiguous. V was trimmed by 0 bases and J by 4 bases, leaving 10 bases between them. Germline CDR1 is SGDLS and CDR2 is YYNGEE. The CDR3 runs 14 residues. Full variable domain (outside the CDR3, taken from reference TRBV9 and TRBJ1-2): DSGVTQTPKHLITATGQRVTLRCSPRSGDLSVYWYQQSLDQGLQFLIQYYNGEERAKGNILERFSAQQFPDLHSELNLSSLELGDSALYFCASSVDGVAYGYTFGSGTRLTVV.

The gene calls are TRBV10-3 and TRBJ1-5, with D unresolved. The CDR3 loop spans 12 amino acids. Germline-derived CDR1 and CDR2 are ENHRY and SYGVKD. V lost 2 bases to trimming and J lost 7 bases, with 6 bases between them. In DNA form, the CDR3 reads TGTGCCATCAGTGAGAATATGCAGCCCCAGCATTTT. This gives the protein CAISENMQPQHF.

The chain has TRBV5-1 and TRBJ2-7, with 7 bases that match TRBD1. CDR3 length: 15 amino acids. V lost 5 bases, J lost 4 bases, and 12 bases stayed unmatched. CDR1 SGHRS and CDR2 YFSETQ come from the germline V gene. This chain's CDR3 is CASRTGTDPFYEQYF. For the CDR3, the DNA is TGCGCCAGCAGGACGGGGACAGATCCTTTTTACGAGCAGTACTTC.

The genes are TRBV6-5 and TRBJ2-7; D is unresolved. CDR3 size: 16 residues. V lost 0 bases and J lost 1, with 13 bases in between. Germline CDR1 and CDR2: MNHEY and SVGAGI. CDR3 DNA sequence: TGTGCCAGCAGTTACTCGTTTTCCCATTTATCCTACGAGCAGTACTTC. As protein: CASSYSFSHLSYEQYF.

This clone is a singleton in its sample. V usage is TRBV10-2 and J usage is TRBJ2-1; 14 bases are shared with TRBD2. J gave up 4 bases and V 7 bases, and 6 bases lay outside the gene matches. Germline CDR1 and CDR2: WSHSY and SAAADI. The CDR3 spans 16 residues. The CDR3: CASTQRTSGRYNEQFF. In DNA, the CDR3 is TGCGCCAGCACTCAAAGGACTAGCGGGAGGTACAATGAGCAGTTCTTC.

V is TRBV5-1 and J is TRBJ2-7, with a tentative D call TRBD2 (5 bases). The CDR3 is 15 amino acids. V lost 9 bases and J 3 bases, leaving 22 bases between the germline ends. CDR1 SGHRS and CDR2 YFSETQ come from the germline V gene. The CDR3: CATARGLVGVYEQYF. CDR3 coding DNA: TGCGCCACCGCGAGAGGGTTAGTGGGCGTCTACGAGCAGTACTTC.

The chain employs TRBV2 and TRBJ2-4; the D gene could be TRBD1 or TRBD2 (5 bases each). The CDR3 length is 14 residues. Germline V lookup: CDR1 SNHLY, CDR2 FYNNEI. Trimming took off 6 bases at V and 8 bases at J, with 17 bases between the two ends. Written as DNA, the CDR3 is TGTGCCAGCAGGGTCATGCTGGGGACCGACATTCAGTACTTC. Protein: CASRVMLGTDIQYF.

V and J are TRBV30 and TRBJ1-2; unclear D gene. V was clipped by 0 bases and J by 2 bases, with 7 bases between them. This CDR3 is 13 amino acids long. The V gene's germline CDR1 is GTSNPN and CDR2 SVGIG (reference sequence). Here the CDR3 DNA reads TGTGCCTGGAGTGTGTGGCAGAACTATGGCTACACCTTC. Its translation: CAWSVWQNYGYTF.

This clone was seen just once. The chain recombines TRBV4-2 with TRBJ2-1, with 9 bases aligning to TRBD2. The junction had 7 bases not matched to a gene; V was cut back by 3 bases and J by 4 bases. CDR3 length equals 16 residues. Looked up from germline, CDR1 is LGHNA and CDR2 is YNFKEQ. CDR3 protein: CASSHKASGGYNEQFF. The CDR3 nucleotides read TGTGCCAGCAGCCACAAGGCGAGCGGGGGGTACAATGAGCAGTTCTTC.

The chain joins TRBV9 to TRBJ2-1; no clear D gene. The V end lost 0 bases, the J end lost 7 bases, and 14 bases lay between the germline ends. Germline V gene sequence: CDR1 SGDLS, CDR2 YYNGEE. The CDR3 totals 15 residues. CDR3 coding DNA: TGTGCCAGCAGCGTAGAAGCTTGGTCAGGTAATGAGCAGTTCTTC. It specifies CASSVEAWSGNEQFF.

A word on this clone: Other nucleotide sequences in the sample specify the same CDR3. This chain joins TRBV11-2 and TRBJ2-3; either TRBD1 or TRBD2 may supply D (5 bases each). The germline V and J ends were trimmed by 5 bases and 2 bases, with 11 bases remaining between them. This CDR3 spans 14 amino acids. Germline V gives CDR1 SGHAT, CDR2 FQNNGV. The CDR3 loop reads CASSPRESTDTQYF. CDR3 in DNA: TGTGCCAGCAGCCCCAGGGAGTCCACAGATACGCAGTATTTT.

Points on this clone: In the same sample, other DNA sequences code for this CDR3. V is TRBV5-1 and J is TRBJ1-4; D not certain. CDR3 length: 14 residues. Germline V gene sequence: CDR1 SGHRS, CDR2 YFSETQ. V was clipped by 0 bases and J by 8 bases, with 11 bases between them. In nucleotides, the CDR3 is TGCGCCAGCAGCTTGGCCGGGCCGGGGGAAAAACTGTTTTTT. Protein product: CASSLAGPGEKLFF.

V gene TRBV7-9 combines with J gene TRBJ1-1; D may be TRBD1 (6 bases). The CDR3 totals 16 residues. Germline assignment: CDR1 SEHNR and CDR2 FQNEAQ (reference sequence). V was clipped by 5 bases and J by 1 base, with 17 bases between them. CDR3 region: CASSPQGGLSNTEAFF. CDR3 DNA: TGTGCCAGCAGCCCCCAAGGGGGGCTTTCGAACACTGAAGCTTTCTTT.

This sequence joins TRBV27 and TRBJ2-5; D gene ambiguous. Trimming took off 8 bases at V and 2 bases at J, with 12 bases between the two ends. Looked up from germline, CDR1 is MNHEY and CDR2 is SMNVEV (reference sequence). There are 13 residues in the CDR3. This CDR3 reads CASWRVGQETQYF. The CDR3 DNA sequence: TGTGCCAGCTGGAGAGTGGGGCAAGAGACCCAGTACTTC.

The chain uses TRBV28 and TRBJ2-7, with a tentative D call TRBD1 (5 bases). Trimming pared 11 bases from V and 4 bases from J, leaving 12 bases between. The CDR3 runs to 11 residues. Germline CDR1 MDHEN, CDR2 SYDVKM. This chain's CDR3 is CAAAGLYEQYF. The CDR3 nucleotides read TGTGCCGCAGCAGGGTTGTACGAGCAGTACTTC.

The CDR3 DNA is TGTGCCAGCAGCTTAGCGAGGAGGGGCCCCTCGTCGGGAGATGTAAAGACCCAGTACTTC. It specifies CASSLARRGPSSGDVKTQYF. The chain joins TRBV7-2 to TRBJ2-5, with a tentative D call TRBD2 (6 bases). CDR3 length equals 20 residues. V lost 0 bases to trimming and J lost 6 bases, with 29 bases between them. The germline V gene encodes CDR1 SGHTA and CDR2 FQGNSA.

CDR3 sequence reads: CASSVRGQDGYTF. The CDR3 DNA follows: TGTGCCAGCAGTGTCAGGGGGCAGGATGGCTACACCTTC. V gene TRBV7-9 combines with J gene TRBJ1-2; the match to TRBD1 covers 8 bases. V lost 6 bases, J lost 6 bases, and 6 bases stayed unmatched. There are 13 residues in the CDR3. CDR1 and CDR2 from the germline V gene are SEHNR and FQNEAQ (reference sequence).

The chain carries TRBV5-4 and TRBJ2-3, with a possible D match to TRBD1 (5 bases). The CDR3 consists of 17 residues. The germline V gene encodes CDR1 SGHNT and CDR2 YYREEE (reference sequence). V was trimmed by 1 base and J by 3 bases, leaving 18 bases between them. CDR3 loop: CASSLFAGLGLTDTQYF. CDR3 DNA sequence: TGTGCCAGCAGCTTGTTTGCAGGGCTCGGTTTGACAGATACGCAGTATTTT. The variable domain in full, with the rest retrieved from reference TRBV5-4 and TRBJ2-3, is ETGVTQSPTHLIKTRGQQVTLRCSSQSGHNTVSWYQQALGQGPQFIFQYYREEENGRGNFPPRFSGLQFPNYSSELNVNALELDDSALYLCASSLFAGLGLTDTQYFGPGTRLTVL.